These 5 T cell receptor beta chains came from one sample sequenced in a study of blood T cells in healthy people across ages (dated by TCRdb to between 2015 and 2017). The library was built by means of 5' RACE. The sequencing machine was an Illumina HiSeq 2500. A second PCR of 7 to 11 cycles was performed with a sample-barcoded 5' primer and a J-beta primer mix. In TCRdb, the public reads were trimmed at Q25 with fastp and aligned with MiXCR, with productive beta chains retained. For every CDR3 protein sequence, its rows merge into one entry that carries the most common genes and DNA. In this sample the table shows fewer than 1,000,000 distinct CDR3 sequences, 46% of which occur a single time. The top ten hold around a sixth of the sample. The sequencing input was blood. Every receptor here comes from an older man in good health.

This clonotype was picked up a small number of times. The rearrangement links TRBV3-1 to TRBJ2-2; 8 nucleotides agree with TRBD1. V lost 1 base to trimming and J lost 5 bases; unmatched junction nucleotides: 6. Per germline, CDR1 LGHDT and CDR2 YNNKEL (reference sequence). The CDR3 has 16 residues. CDR3 amino acids: CASSQGHTGGTGELFF. CDR3 DNA sequence: TGTGCCAGCAGCCAAGGGCACACAGGGGGAACCGGGGAGCTGTTTTTT.

The genes are TRBV5-1 and TRBJ2-3; D uncertain. Trimming took off 0 bases at V and 5 bases at J, with 10 bases between the two ends. This CDR3 has 14 amino acids. Germline V gene data show CDR1 as SGHRS and CDR2 as YFSETQ. CDR3 DNA: TGCGCCAGCAGCTTGGTCCAATTGGAAGATACGCAGTATTTT. Amino acids: CASSLVQLEDTQYF.

This clonotype has only a few counts. This chain links TRBV29-1 with TRBJ2-1; 9 nucleotides agree with TRBD2. The CDR3 runs 15 residues. Germline assignment: CDR1 SQVTM and CDR2 ANQGSEA. V was clipped by 0 bases and J by 4 bases; unmatched bases: 4. The CDR3 DNA follows: TGCAGCGTTGAAGATAGCGGGAGTCTATACAATGAGCAGTTCTTC. As protein: CSVEDSGSLYNEQFF.

The V and J genes are TRBV25-1 and TRBJ2-1, with TRBD1 identical over 10 bases. The CDR3 extends over 14 amino acids. Trimming cost V 6 bases and J 4 bases; bases outside gene matches: 3. Germline CDR1 reads MGHDK; CDR2 reads SYGVNS. The CDR3 spells CASRGDRGYNEQFF. The CDR3 nucleotides read TGTGCCAGCAGAGGGGACAGGGGATACAATGAGCAGTTCTTC.

J is TRBJ1-6 and V is TRBV20-1; D unresolved. The V end lost 0 bases, the J end lost 9 bases, and 18 bases lay between the germline ends. In germline, CDR1 is DFQATT, CDR2 SNEGSKA (reference sequence). This CDR3 has 16 amino acids. The CDR3 protein is CSARDIGQFTSSPLHF. The CDR3 DNA reads TGCAGTGCTAGAGATATTGGCCAATTTACGAGTTCACCCCTCCACTTT.